What follows are 26 T cell receptor beta chains derived from one specimen sequenced in a study of Graves' ophthalmopathy and Graves' hyperthyroidism. The authors amplified TCR beta CDR3 regions from RNA transcripts. The first round was an RT-PCR with HTBI primers, and the second round was a multiplex PCR. One entry per CDR3 protein, called by TCRdb with MiXCR from the multiplex PCR reads. The sample lists around 400,000 distinct CDR3 sequences, roughly 21% occurring once. The sample consisted of peripheral blood. The source of these receptors is a woman younger than 30 with stable Graves' hyperthyroidism.

This clonotype occurred many times. This sequence joins TRBV28 and TRBJ1-2, with D unresolved. Deletions cut 3 bases from V and 8 bases from J, with 19 bases between. This CDR3 region has 15 residues. CDR1 is MDHEN, CDR2 SYDVKM, per germline. CDR3 coding DNA: TGTGCCAGCAGTTTTCCCCGGATCACCCCCGAAGGCTACACCTTC. It translates to CASSFPRITPEGYTF.

This clonotype has ten or more counts. The V gene is TRBV28, the J gene TRBJ2-5, with 9 bases lining up with TRBD2. The junction had 3 bases not matched to a gene; V was cut back by 2 bases and J by 5 bases. The CDR3 covers 14 residues. Germline-derived CDR1 and CDR2 are MDHEN and SYDVKM. The CDR3 region is CASSLGRGGETQYF. The CDR3 DNA follows: TGTGCCAGCAGTTTAGGGCGGGGGGGCGAGACCCAGTACTTC.

This clonotype was seen repeatedly, ten times or more. The chain links TRBV5-1 to TRBJ2-7; TRBD1 is a possible D gene (5 bases). This CDR3 comprises 15 residues. Trimming took 0 bases from V and 2 from J, leaving 12 bases between them. Germline assignment: CDR1 SGHRS and CDR2 YFSETQ. CDR3 coding DNA: TGCGCCAGCAGCTTGGACAGGACCGGGCCCTACGAGCAGTACTTC. This gives the protein CASSLDRTGPYEQYF.

The genes are TRBV30 and TRBJ2-5; no reliable D call. The CDR3 runs 15 residues. Germline V CDR1 and CDR2: GTSNPN, SVGIG (reference sequence). The ends were cut back, 1 base at V and 2 bases at J, with 14 bases in the middle. The CDR3 nucleotides are TGTGCCTGGAGTGAGAGGTGGGCAGCACAAGAGACCCAGTACTTC. Translation: CAWSERWAAQETQYF.

This clonotype has at least ten counts. The chain has TRBV2 and TRBJ2-7; D is unclear. Deletions cut 6 bases from V and 2 bases from J, with 8 bases between. CDR1 SNHLY and CDR2 FYNNEI come from the germline V gene. The CDR3 runs 12 residues. The CDR3 nucleotides are TGTGCCAGCAGGGACGACGCCTACGAGCAGTACTTC. Its translation is CASRDDAYEQYF.

The sample holds many counts of this clonotype. The chain couples TRBV6-2 or TRBV6-3 to TRBJ1-5; D unclear. Trimming took 4 bases from V and 6 from J, leaving 10 bases between them. In germline, CDR1 is MNHEY, CDR2 SVGEGT. The CDR3 extends over 13 amino acids. The CDR3 sequence is CASSWAEGQPQHF. Here the CDR3 DNA reads TGTGCCAGCAGTTGGGCGGAAGGTCAGCCCCAGCATTTT.

A few counts support this clonotype. It may be a read error: a sequence one base away is much more abundant. The rearrangement links TRBV5-1 to TRBJ2-4; TRBD1 matches 7 bases. In germline, CDR1 is SGHRS, CDR2 YFSETQ. This CDR3 is 16 amino acids long. CDR3 in DNA: TGCGCCAGCAGCTGGGCGGATTGGGACAGCGTAAACATTAAGTACTTC. It codes for CASSWADWDSVNIKYF. Full variable domain (outside the CDR3, taken from reference TRBV5-1 and TRBJ2-4): KAGVTQTPRYLIKTRGQQVTLSCSPISGHRSVSWYQQTPGQGLQFLFEYFSETQRNKGNFPGRFSGRQFSNSRSEMNVSTLELGDSALYLCASSWADWDSVNIKYFGAGTRLSVL.

The table lists this clonotype with a few counts. The junction shows a germline mismatch at one end, possibly a read error. Here the CDR3 reads CSASLPGLNIKYF. Written as DNA, the CDR3 is TGCAGTGCTAGCCTCCCCGGATTAAACATTAAGTACTTC. The chain joins TRBV20-1 to TRBJ2-4; D gene uncertain. The CDR3 length is 13 residues. Per the germline V gene, CDR1 is DFQATT and CDR2 is SNEGSKA (reference sequence).

The chain employs TRBV6-5 and TRBJ1-1; tentative D call: TRBD1 (6 bases). From germline, CDR1 is MNHEY and CDR2 SVGAGI. Trimming took off 2 bases at V and 1 base at J, with 8 bases between the two ends. CDR3 length: 14 amino acids. The CDR3 sequence is CASSYGGPNTEAFF. Here the CDR3 DNA reads TGTGCCAGCAGTTACGGGGGCCCGAACACTGAAGCTTTCTTT.

There are many counts of this clonotype. This rearrangement joins TRBV19 to TRBJ1-5, with a possible D match to TRBD1 (6 bases). Germline V CDR1 and CDR2: LNHDA, SQIVND (reference sequence). The CDR3 spans 13 residues. Trimming took 7 bases from V and 5 from J, leaving 12 bases between them. The CDR3 sequence is CASMDSPYQPQHF. CDR3 in DNA: TGTGCCAGTATGGACAGTCCGTATCAGCCCCAGCATTTT.

This clonotype appeared many times. The chain employs TRBV7-8 and TRBJ2-2; TRBD1 or TRBD2 may be the D gene (5 bases each). V gave up 5 bases and J gave up 2 bases, with 15 bases separating them. Germline values: CDR1 SGHVS, CDR2 FQNEAQ. This CDR3 contains 16 residues. The CDR3: CASSPHAGSNTGELFF. The CDR3 DNA is TGTGCCAGCAGCCCTCATGCAGGGAGTAACACCGGGGAGCTGTTTTTT.

Ten or more counts support this clonotype. The V gene is TRBV15, the J gene TRBJ2-7; D is unclear. Trimming took off 0 bases at V and 4 bases at J, with 7 bases between the two ends. Germline V gene data show CDR1 as LNHNV and CDR2 as YYDKDF (reference sequence). The CDR3 is made up of 13 amino acids. The chain's CDR3 is CATSRDRRYEQYF. Here the CDR3 DNA reads TGTGCCACCAGCAGAGATAGAAGGTACGAGCAGTACTTC.

This clonotype was recorded once. One end of the junction fails to match germline, which may point to a read error. The chain has TRBV12-3 or TRBV12-4 and TRBJ1-6, with D hard to call. The CDR3 consists of 13 residues. In nucleotides, the CDR3 is TGTGCCAGCAGCCGTACCGAAACAGCCCAGCTGGACTTT. Protein product: CASSRTETAQLDF.

This sequence joins TRBV3-1 and TRBJ2-5; D is ambiguous. CDR3 length: 14 amino acids. Between the trimmed V and J ends, which lost 3 bases and 0 bases, there was a span of 8 bases. CDR1 LGHDT and CDR2 YNNKEL come from the germline V gene (reference sequence). CDR3 loop: CASSHLENQETQYF. Here the CDR3 DNA reads TGTGCCAGCAGCCACCTAGAAAACCAAGAGACCCAGTACTTC.

The CDR3 coding sequence is TGTGCCAGCAGCCCTAAGAATTTCAGGGTGGAGCAGTACTTC. This translates into CASSPKNFRVEQYF. J is TRBJ2-7 and V is TRBV7-9; TRBD1 might be the D (5 bases). In germline, CDR1 is SEHNR, CDR2 FQNEAQ (reference sequence). Trimming cost V 5 bases and J 7 bases, with 18 bases left between them. This CDR3 region has 14 residues.

The chain carries TRBV29-1 and TRBJ1-2; TRBD1 aligns across 7 bases. The CDR3 contains 15 residues. Germline V gives CDR1 SQVTM, CDR2 ANQGSEA. V was clipped by 3 bases and J by 4 bases; unmatched bases: 11. The CDR3 sequence is CSVEGGTVNRYGYTF. The CDR3 nucleotides read TGCAGCGTTGAGGGCGGGACAGTGAACCGCTATGGCTACACCTTC. Complete variable domain (other parts from reference TRBV29-1 and TRBJ1-2): SAVISQKPSRDICQRGTSLTIQCQVDSQVTMMFWYRQQPGQSLTLIATANQGSEATYESGFVIDKFPISRPNLTFSTLTVSNMSPEDSSIYLCSVEGGTVNRYGYTFGSGTRLTVV.

This clonotype was seen many times. The gene calls are TRBV10-2 and TRBJ1-5; 7 positions match TRBD1. Germline V gene data show CDR1 as WSHSY and CDR2 as SAAADI. The CDR3 contains 14 residues. The V segment lost 2 bases and the J segment 9 bases; nucleotides outside the gene matches: 7. This CDR3 is CASSEGTAYLPQHF. DNA of the CDR3: TGCGCCAGCAGTGAGGGGACAGCTTATTTGCCCCAGCATTTT.

J is TRBJ1-2 and V is TRBV6-1; D unclear. Trimming took 4 bases from V and 0 from J, leaving 9 bases between them. The germline gives CDR1 MNHNS, CDR2 SASEGT. This CDR3 is built from 14 residues. The CDR3 loop reads CASSVAATNYGYTF. The CDR3 coding sequence is TGTGCCAGCAGTGTAGCGGCAACTAACTATGGCTACACCTTC.

This clonotype was observed at least ten times. The chain is built from TRBV20-1 and TRBJ1-5; the D gene is possibly TRBD1 (6 bases). The CDR3 extends over 13 amino acids. Per the germline V gene, CDR1 is DFQATT and CDR2 is SNEGSKA (reference sequence). V lost 0 bases, J lost 7 bases, and 10 bases lay in between. The CDR3 protein is CSARDRGGQPQHF. The CDR3 DNA follows: TGCAGTGCTAGAGACAGGGGCGGACAGCCCCAGCATTTT.

In this sample, this clonotype turned up many times. The genes are TRBV9 and TRBJ2-7; a weak D match, TRBD1 (6 bases). Trimming shortened V by 4 bases and J by 3 bases, and 17 bases separated the two germline ends. The CDR3 has 15 residues. The V gene's germline CDR1 is SGDLS and CDR2 YYNGEE. The CDR3 DNA reads as TGTGCCAGCAGCCCCTACCTTGGGGGCAGCTACGAGCAGTACTTC. The encoded protein is CASSPYLGGSYEQYF.

This clonotype appeared many times. The J gene is TRBJ2-3, the V gene TRBV12-3 or TRBV12-4; D remains unclear. The CDR3 has 11 amino acids. With 5 bases removed from V and 3 bases from J, the gap between germline ends came to 3 bases. The CDR3 here is CASSQTDTQYF. The CDR3, as DNA: TGTGCCAGCAGTCAGACAGATACGCAGTATTTT.

The V and J genes are TRBV30 and TRBJ2-7; 11 bases line up with TRBD2. The V gene's germline CDR1 is GTSNPN and CDR2 SVGIG (reference sequence). V lost 2 bases, J lost 3 bases, and 12 bases stayed unmatched. CDR3 length equals 17 residues. The CDR3 here is CAWSIGLAGGRGYEQYF. The CDR3 bases are TGTGCCTGGAGTATAGGACTAGCGGGCGGACGGGGCTACGAGCAGTACTTC.

This clonotype was counted at least ten times. The J gene is TRBJ2-5, the V gene TRBV7-9; 7 bases fit TRBD2. This CDR3 has 14 amino acids. Germline V gene data show CDR1 as SEHNR and CDR2 as FQNEAQ (reference sequence). The V segment lost 3 bases and the J segment 3 bases; nucleotides outside the gene matches: 4. In DNA, the CDR3 is TGTGCCAGCAGCTTCTTAGGGAGGGAAGAGACCCAGTACTTC. Its translation: CASSFLGREETQYF.

J is TRBJ1-2 and V is TRBV2; D remains ambiguous. From germline, CDR1 is SNHLY and CDR2 FYNNEI. The CDR3 is made up of 13 amino acids. V shed 8 bases and J shed 3 bases, with 13 bases lying between them. CDR3 in DNA: TGTGCCAGCCAAGGCCTTGTGGACTATGGCTACACCTTC. This gives the protein CASQGLVDYGYTF.

This clonotype was seen at least ten times. The gene calls are TRBV27 and TRBJ1-1; 7 bases agree with TRBD1. CDR3 size: 11 residues. The trim removed 6 bases at V and 11 bases at J, leaving 6 bases unmatched. Germline V gives CDR1 MNHEY, CDR2 SMNVEV (reference sequence). This chain's CDR3 is CASRRGQVAFF. The DNA of the CDR3 is TGTGCCAGCAGACGTGGACAGGTCGCTTTCTTT.

This clonotype occurred many times. V gene TRBV28 combines with J gene TRBJ2-2, with D perhaps TRBD1 (5 bases). From germline, CDR1 is MDHEN and CDR2 SYDVKM. The ends were cut back, 3 bases at V and 8 bases at J, with 13 bases in the middle. This CDR3 comprises 14 residues. The CDR3 protein is CASSLAGRVGELFF. For the CDR3, the DNA is TGTGCCAGCAGTTTGGCCGGCAGGGTAGGGGAGCTGTTTTTT.